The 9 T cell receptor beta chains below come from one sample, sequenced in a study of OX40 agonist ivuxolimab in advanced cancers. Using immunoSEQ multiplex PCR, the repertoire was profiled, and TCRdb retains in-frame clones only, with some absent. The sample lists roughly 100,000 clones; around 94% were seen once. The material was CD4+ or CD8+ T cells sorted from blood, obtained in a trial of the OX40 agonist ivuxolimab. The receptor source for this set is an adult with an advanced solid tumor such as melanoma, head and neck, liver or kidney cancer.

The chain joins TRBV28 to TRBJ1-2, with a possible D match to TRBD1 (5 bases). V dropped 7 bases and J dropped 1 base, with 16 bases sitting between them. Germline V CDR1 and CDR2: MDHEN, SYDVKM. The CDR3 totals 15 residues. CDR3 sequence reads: CASTTGRKNNYGYTF. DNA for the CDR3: TGTGCCAGCACTACGGGACGGAAAAATAACTATGGCTACACCTTC.

CDR3 bases: TGTGCCAGCCCTACACGCACAGTCCATGGCTACACCTTC. Translation gives CASPTRTVHGYTF. This chain links TRBV6-5 with TRBJ1-2; D unclear. The V and J ends lost 8 bases and 6 bases respectively, with 16 bases between them. Germline V CDR1 and CDR2: MNHEY, SVGAGI. The CDR3 extends over 13 amino acids.

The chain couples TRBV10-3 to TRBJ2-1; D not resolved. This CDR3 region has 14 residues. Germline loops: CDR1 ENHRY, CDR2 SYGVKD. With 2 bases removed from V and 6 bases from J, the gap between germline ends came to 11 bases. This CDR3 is CAISEGLDGNEQFF. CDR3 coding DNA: TGTGCCATCAGTGAGGGCCTGGACGGCAATGAGCAGTTCTTC.

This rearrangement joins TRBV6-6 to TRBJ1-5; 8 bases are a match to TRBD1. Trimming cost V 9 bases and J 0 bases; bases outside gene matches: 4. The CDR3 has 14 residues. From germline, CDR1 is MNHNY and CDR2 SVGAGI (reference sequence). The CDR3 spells CASVGQDSNQPQHF. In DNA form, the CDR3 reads TGTGCCAGTGTGGGACAGGATAGCAATCAGCCCCAGCATTTT.

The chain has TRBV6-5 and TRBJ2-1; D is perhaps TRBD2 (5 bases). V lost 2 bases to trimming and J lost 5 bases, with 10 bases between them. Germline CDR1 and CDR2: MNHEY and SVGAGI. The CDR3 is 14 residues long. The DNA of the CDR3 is TGTGCCAGCAGTTACAGGAGGCGAAACAATGAGCAGTTCTTC. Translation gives CASSYRRRNNEQFF.

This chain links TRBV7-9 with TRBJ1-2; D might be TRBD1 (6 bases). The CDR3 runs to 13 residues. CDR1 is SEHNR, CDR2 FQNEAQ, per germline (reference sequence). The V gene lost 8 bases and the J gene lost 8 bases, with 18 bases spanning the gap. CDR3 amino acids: CASARGAFEGYTF. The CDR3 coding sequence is TGTGCCAGCGCGCGGGGGGCTTTTGAGGGCTACACCTTC.

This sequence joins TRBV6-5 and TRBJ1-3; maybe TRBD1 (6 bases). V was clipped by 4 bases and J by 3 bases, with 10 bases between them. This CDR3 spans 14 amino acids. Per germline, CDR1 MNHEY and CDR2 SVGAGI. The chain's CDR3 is CASSLRGLGNTIYF. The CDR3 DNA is TGTGCCAGCAGTTTACGGGGGCTTGGAAACACCATATATTTT.

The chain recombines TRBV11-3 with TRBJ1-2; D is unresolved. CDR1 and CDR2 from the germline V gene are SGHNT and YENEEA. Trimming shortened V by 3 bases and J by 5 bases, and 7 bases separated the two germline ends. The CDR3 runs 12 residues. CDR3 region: CASSFSGYGYTF. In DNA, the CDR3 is TGTGCCAGCAGCTTTTCCGGTTATGGCTACACCTTC.

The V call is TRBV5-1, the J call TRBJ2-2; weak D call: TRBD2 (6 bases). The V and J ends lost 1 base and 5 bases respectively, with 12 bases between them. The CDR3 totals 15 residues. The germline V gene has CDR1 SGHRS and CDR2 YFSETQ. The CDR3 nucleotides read TGCGCCAGCAGCTTGTCGGAGGGCTCGACCGGGGAGCTGTTTTTT. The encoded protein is CASSLSEGSTGELFF.